This TCR beta chain is from a study of cytomegalovirus exposure and HLA in healthy donors. In the PCR, 60 Vbeta and 13 Jbeta primers were used. Per the authors' pipeline: Among the unique TCR beta chains that a later analysis counted, 75 million to 85 million in all, about 11 million were shared. Sequencing used immunoSEQ multiplex PCR; TCRdb keeps in-frame clones, though not all of them. Clone size and V and J calls were adopted from that table, with D and trimming inferred from the DNA. This table has 150,000 to 200,000 clones, approximately 82% appearing once. Looked up from germline, CDR1 is LNHDA and CDR2 is SQIVND (reference sequence). This CDR3 has 15 residues. Trimming at V came to 7 bases and at J to 5 bases, leaving 8 bases not matched to a gene. There were likely unrecorded immune exposures, though donors were nominally healthy when sampled.

The chain couples TRBV19 to TRBJ2-1; 10 bases map to TRBD1. The sequencing input was PBMCs. The clonotype comes from a woman aged 25 to 39 in good health and CMV-seronegative. The CDR3 DNA reads as TGTGCCAGTAATTCACCGGGACAGGGGCACAATGAGCAGTTCTTC. This translates into CASNSPGQGHNEQFF.